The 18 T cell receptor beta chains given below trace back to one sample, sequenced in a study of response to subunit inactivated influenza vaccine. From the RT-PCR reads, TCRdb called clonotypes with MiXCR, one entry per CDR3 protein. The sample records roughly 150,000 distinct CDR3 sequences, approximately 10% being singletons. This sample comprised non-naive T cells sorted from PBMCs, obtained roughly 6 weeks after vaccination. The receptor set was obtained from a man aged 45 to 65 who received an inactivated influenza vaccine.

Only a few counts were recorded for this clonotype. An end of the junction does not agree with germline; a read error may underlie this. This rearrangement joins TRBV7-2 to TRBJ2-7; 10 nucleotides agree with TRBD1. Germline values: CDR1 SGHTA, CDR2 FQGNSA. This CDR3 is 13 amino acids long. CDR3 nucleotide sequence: TGTGCCAGCAGCCCGCAATCCCCGGGACAGGGGATCTTC. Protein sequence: CASSPQSPGQGIF.

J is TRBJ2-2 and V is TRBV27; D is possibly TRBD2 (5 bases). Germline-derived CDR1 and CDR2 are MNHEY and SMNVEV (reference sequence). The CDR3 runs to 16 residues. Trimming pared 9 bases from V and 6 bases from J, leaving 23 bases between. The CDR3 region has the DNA TGTGCCAGTCAAAAAATCCAGTTCCTAGCTTCCGGGGAGCTGTTTTTT. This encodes CASQKIQFLASGELFF.

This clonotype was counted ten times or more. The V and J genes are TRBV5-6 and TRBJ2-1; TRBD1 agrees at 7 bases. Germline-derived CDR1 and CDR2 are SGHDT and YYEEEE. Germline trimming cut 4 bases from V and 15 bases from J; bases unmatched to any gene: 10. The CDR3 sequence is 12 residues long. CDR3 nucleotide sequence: TGTGCCAGCAGCCGGGCGAGGGGGCCGCCGTTCTTC. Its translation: CASSRARGPPFF.

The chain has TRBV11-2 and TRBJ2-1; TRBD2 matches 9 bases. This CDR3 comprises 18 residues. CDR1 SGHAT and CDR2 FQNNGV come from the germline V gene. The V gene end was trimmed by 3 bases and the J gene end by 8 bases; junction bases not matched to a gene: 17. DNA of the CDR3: TGTGCCAGCAGCTTCGTGAGTAGCGGGAGAGGTGAGGGGGATGAGCAGTTCTTC. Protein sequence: CASSFVSSGRGEGDEQFF.

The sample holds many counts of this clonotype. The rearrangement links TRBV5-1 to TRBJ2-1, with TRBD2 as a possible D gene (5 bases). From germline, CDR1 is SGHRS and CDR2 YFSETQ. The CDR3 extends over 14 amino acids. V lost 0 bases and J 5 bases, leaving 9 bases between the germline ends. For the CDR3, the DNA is TGCGCCAGCAGCTTGGAAGGACTTAACAATGAGCAGTTCTTC. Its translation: CASSLEGLNNEQFF.

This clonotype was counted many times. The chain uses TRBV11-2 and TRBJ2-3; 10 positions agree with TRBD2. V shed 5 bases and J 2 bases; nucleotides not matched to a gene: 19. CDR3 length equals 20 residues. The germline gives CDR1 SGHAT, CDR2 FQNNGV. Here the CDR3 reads CASSPHRSSTSGQDTDTQYF. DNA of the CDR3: TGTGCCAGCAGCCCACACAGATCTTCGACTAGCGGGCAAGACACAGATACGCAGTATTTT.

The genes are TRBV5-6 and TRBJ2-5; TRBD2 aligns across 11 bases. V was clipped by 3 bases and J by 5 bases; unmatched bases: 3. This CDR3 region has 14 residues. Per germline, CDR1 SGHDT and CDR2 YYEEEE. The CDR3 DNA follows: TGTGCCAGCAGCTCCTTAGCGGGAGGGGAGACCCAGTACTTC. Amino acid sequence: CASSSLAGGETQYF.

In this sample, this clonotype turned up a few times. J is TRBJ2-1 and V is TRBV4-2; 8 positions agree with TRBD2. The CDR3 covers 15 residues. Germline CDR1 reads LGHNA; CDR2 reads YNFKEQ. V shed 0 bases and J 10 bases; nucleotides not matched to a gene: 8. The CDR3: CASSQDREGAMEQFF. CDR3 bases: TGTGCCAGCAGCCAAGACCGGGAGGGAGCAATGGAGCAGTTCTTC.

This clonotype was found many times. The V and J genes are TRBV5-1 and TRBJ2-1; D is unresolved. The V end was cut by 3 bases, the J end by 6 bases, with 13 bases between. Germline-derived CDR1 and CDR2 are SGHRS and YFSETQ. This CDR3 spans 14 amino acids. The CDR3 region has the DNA TGCGCCAGCAGCTCTGAGTGGGTAACCAATGAGCAGTTCTTC. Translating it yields CASSSEWVTNEQFF.

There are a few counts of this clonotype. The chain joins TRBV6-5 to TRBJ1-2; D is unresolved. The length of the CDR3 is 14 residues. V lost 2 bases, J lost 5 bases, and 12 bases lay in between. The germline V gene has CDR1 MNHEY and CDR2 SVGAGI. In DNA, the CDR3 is TGTGCCAGCAGTTACCTATCGTCTGCGTATGGCTACACCTTC. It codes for CASSYLSSAYGYTF.

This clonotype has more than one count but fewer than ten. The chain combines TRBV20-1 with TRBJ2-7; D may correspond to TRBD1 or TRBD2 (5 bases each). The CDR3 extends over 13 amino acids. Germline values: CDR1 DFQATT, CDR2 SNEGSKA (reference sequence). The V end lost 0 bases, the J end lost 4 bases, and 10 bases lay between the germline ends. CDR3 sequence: CSARERGWYEQYF. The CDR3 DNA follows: TGCAGTGCTAGAGAGAGGGGTTGGTACGAGCAGTACTTC.

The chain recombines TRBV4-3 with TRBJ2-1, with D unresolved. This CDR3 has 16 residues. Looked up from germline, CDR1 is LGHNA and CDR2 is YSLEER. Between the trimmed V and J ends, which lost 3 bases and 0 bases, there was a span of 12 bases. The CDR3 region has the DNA TGCGCCAGCAGCCAGCTCTGGGCGGACTCCTACAATGAGCAGTTCTTC. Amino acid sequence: CASSQLWADSYNEQFF.

The CDR3 region has the DNA TGTGCCAGCAGTTTGACTACTGGAAACACCATATATTTT. It encodes CASSLTTGNTIYF. V gene TRBV6-2 or TRBV6-3 combines with J gene TRBJ1-3; no definite D call. This CDR3 comprises 13 residues. CDR1 MNHEY and CDR2 SVGEGT come from the germline V gene. V gave up 4 bases and J gave up 2 bases, with 6 bases separating them.

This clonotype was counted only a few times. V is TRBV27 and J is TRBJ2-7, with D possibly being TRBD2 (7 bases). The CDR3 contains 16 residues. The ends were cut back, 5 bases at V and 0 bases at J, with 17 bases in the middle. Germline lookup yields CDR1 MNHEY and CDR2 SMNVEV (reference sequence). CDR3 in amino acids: CASSPSRGGLSYEQYF. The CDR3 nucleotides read TGTGCCAGCAGTCCTTCGAGGGGGGGACTCTCCTACGAGCAGTACTTC.

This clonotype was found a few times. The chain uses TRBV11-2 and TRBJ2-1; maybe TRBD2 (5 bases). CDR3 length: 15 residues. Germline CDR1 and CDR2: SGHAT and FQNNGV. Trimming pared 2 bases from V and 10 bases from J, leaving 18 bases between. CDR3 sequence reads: CASSLSDLEAAEQFF. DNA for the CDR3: TGTGCCAGCAGCTTATCGGATTTGGAGGCAGCGGAGCAGTTCTTC. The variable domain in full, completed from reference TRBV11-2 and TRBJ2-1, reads EAGVAQSPRYKIIEKRQSVAFWCNPISGHATLYWYQQILGQGPKLLIQFQNNGVVDDSQLPKDRFSAERLKGVDSTLKIQPAKLEDSAVYLCASSLSDLEAAEQFFGPGTRLTVL.

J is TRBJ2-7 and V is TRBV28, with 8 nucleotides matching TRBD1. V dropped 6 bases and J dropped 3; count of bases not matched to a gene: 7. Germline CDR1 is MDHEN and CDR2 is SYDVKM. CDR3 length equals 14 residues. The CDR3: CASSRRDRFYEQYF. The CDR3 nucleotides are TGTGCCAGCAGCCGCCGGGACAGGTTCTACGAGCAGTACTTC.

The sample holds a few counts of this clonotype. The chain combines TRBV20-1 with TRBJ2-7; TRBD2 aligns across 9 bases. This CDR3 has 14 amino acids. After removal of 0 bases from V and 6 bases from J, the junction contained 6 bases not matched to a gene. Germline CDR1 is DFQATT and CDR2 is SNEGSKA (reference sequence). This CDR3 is CSARDTLAGFEQYF. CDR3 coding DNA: TGCAGTGCTAGAGACACTCTAGCGGGATTCGAGCAGTACTTC.

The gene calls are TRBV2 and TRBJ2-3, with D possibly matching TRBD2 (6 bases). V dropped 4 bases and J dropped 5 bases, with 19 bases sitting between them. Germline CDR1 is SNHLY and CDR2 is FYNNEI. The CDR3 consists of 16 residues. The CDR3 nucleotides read TGTGCCAGCAGTGTACGCGGGGAAGGGTTAGGAGATACGCAGTATTTT. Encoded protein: CASSVRGEGLGDTQYF. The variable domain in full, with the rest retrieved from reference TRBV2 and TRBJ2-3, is EPEVTQTPSHQVTQMGQEVILRCVPISNHLYFYWYRQILGQKVEFLVSFYNNEISEKSEIFDDQFSVERPDGSNFTLKIRSTKLEDSAMYFCASSVRGEGLGDTQYFGPGTRLTVL.